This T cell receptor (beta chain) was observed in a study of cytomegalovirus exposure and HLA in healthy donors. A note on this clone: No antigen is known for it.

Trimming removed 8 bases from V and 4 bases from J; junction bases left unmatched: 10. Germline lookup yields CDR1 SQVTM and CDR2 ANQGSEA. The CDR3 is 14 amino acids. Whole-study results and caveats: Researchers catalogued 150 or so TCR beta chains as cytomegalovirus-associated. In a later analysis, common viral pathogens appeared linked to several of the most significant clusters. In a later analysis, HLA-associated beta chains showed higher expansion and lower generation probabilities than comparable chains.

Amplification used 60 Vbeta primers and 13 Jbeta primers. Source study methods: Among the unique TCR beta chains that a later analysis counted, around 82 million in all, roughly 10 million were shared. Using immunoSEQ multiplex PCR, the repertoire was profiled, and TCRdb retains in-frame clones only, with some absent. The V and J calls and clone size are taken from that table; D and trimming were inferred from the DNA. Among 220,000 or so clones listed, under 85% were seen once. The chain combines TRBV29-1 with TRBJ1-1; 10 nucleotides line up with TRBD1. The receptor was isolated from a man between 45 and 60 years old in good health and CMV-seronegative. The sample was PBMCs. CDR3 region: CSSLDRGLGTEAFF. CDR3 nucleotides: TGCAGCAGCCTCGACAGGGGGCTAGGCACTGAAGCTTTCTTT.